A single sample gave rise to the 17 T cell receptor beta chains below, sequenced in a study of control samples from healthy donors and cancer patients. Sequencing was performed with immunoSEQ multiplex PCR; in TCRdb, only in-frame clones are kept and a portion is missing. The repertoire holds approximately 58,000 clones, with approximately 87% as singletons. Specimen: PBMCs. The receptors were sampled from a woman aged 60-70 years with lung cancer.

The DNA of the CDR3 is TGTGCCAGCAGTTACGTGACCGAGACCCAGTACTTC. Residues: CASSYVTETQYF. The chain links TRBV6-6 to TRBJ2-5; the D is unclear. V was cut by 2 bases and J by 5 bases, with 6 bases left in between. CDR1 is MNHNY, CDR2 SVGAGI, per germline (reference sequence). CDR3 size: 12 residues.

This chain uses TRBV11-2 with TRBJ2-2; the match to TRBD2 covers 14 bases. There are 18 residues in the CDR3. After removal of 5 bases from V and 6 bases from J, the junction contained 11 bases not matched to a gene. Germline assignment: CDR1 SGHAT and CDR2 FQNNGV. CDR3 coding DNA: TGTGCCAGCAGCGCAGGATCCGGGACTAGCGGGAGACCCGGGGAGCTGTTTTTT. Its translation is CASSAGSGTSGRPGELFF.

This clone showed up just a few times. The chain couples TRBV6-5 to TRBJ2-5; D remains unclear. V was shortened by 6 bases and J by 1 base, with 9 bases between the two germline ends. Germline loops: CDR1 MNHEY, CDR2 SVGAGI. The length of the CDR3 is 13 residues. The CDR3 DNA reads TGTGCCAGCAGCCGGACCTTCCAAGAGACCCAGTACTTC. The encoded protein is CASSRTFQETQYF.

The chain links TRBV5-1 to TRBJ2-2, with a tentative D call TRBD2 (6 bases). The CDR3 has 16 residues. Germline V lookup: CDR1 SGHRS, CDR2 YFSETQ. The germline V and J ends were trimmed by 0 bases and 1 base, with 10 bases remaining between them. The CDR3 nucleotides read TGCGCCAGCAGCTTGGATAGTAGCGGGAACACCGGGGAGCTGTTTTTT. Amino acid sequence: CASSLDSSGNTGELFF.

The chain couples TRBV5-6 to TRBJ2-1; D remains unclear. The CDR3 contains 13 residues. Germline V CDR1 and CDR2: SGHDT, YYEEEE. Trimming shortened V by 4 bases and J by 10 bases, and 15 bases separated the two germline ends. The CDR3 reads CASSRLGFREQFF. The CDR3 DNA sequence: TGTGCCAGCAGCCGCTTAGGGTTTAGAGAGCAGTTCTTC.

The chain is built from TRBV27 and TRBJ1-4; 7 bases map to TRBD1. J was trimmed by 8 bases and V by 7 bases; bases with no gene match: 10. The CDR3 is 14 amino acids. Germline V lookup: CDR1 MNHEY, CDR2 SMNVEV (reference sequence). CDR3 amino acids: CASNNRGGGEKLFF. In DNA, the CDR3 is TGTGCCAGCAACAACAGGGGTGGTGGAGAAAAACTGTTTTTT.

In this sample, this clone turned up once. The rearrangement links TRBV5-1 to TRBJ2-7; 10 nucleotides match TRBD2. CDR3 size: 15 residues. CDR1 SGHRS and CDR2 YFSETQ come from the germline V gene. V was pared by 5 bases and J by 5 bases, with 10 bases of the junction left unmatched. The CDR3 nucleotides are TGCGCCAGCAGACCCACTAGCGGGAACGACAACGAGCAGTACTTC. Amino acid sequence: CASRPTSGNDNEQYF.

This sequence joins TRBV9 and TRBJ1-2; D is possibly TRBD1 (6 bases). The CDR3 length is 15 residues. Germline V CDR1 and CDR2: SGDLS, YYNGEE. Trimming stripped 5 bases from V and 3 bases from J, with 17 bases between. CDR3 sequence: CASSEAGGEDYGYTF. For the CDR3, the DNA is TGTGCCAGCAGTGAAGCCGGGGGCGAGGACTATGGCTACACCTTC. The whole variable domain, filled in from reference TRBV9 and TRBJ1-2, reads DSGVTQTPKHLITATGQRVTLRCSPRSGDLSVYWYQQSLDQGLQFLIQYYNGEERAKGNILERFSAQQFPDLHSELNLSSLELGDSALYFCASSEAGGEDYGYTFGSGTRLTVV.

CDR3 sequence: CASSVGRNTIYF. The CDR3 DNA sequence: TGTGCCAGCAGCGTAGGAAGAAACACCATATATTTT. This chain links TRBV9 with TRBJ1-3; D gene unclear. The CDR3 is 12 amino acids. Deletions cut 0 bases from V and 5 bases from J, with 3 bases between. CDR1 is SGDLS and CDR2 is YYNGEE in the germline V gene.

CDR3 DNA: TGTGCCAGCAGCCTTGGACTAGCGGGAGGTGAGACCCAGTACTTC. Translation: CASSLGLAGGETQYF. The rearrangement uses TRBV3-1 (or the pseudogene TRBV3-2) and TRBJ2-5, with 14 bases aligning to TRBD2. Germline CDR1 LGHDT, CDR2 YNNKEL (reference sequence). After removal of 4 bases from V and 5 bases from J, the junction contained 3 bases not matched to a gene. This CDR3 contains 15 residues.

The J gene is TRBJ1-2, the V gene TRBV10-3; weak D call: TRBD1 (5 bases). Germline CDR1 reads ENHRY; CDR2 reads SYGVKD. Trimming removed 4 bases from V and 4 bases from J, with 16 bases in between. This CDR3 spans 15 amino acids. The CDR3 here is CAISAPSQGGYGYTF. CDR3 sequence (DNA): TGTGCCATCAGTGCCCCGAGTCAGGGCGGCTATGGCTACACCTTC.

J is TRBJ2-1 and V is TRBV9; D gene uncertain. Germline CDR1 is SGDLS and CDR2 is YYNGEE. Trimming cost V 2 bases and J 6 bases, with 12 bases left between them. This CDR3 region has 14 residues. The CDR3 protein is CASSVYHTINEQFF. The CDR3, as DNA: TGTGCCAGCAGCGTTTACCACACGATCAATGAGCAGTTCTTC.

This sequence joins TRBV28 and TRBJ1-4; D is unresolved. V was cut by 1 base and J by 8 bases, with 11 bases left in between. The CDR3 totals 14 residues. Per germline, CDR1 MDHEN and CDR2 SYDVKM. The CDR3 loop reads CASSLYWGGEKLFF. The CDR3, as DNA: TGTGCCAGCAGTTTATACTGGGGAGGGGAAAAACTGTTTTTT.

This chain connects TRBV6-5 to TRBJ2-7; unclear D gene. In germline, CDR1 is MNHEY, CDR2 SVGAGI. V dropped 3 bases and J dropped 6 bases, with 9 bases sitting between them. CDR3 size: 12 residues. The CDR3 region is CASSYYLGEQYF. The DNA for the CDR3 is TGTGCCAGCAGTTATTACTTGGGCGAGCAGTACTTC.

This clone showed up just a few times. V and J are TRBV6-5 and TRBJ1-2, with D maybe TRBD1 (5 bases). The V end lost 5 bases, the J end lost 5 bases, and 18 bases lay between the germline ends. Germline V lookup: CDR1 MNHEY, CDR2 SVGAGI. The CDR3 loop spans 15 amino acids. CDR3 in DNA: TGTGCCAGCAGTCAACACTACCGGGACGTTTATGGCTACACCTTC. Translated, it gives CASSQHYRDVYGYTF.

The chain uses TRBV3-1 (or the pseudogene TRBV3-2) and TRBJ1-1; the D is unclear. Trimming took 1 base from V and 5 from J, leaving 11 bases between them. This CDR3 is 14 amino acids long. Germline CDR1 is LGHDT and CDR2 is YNNKEL (reference sequence). Written as DNA, the CDR3 is TGTGCCAGCAGCCAAGTAGGTGGGAGGACTGAAGCTTTCTTT. Protein: CASSQVGGRTEAFF.

This chain connects TRBV2 to TRBJ1-4; tentatively, D is TRBD1 (5 bases). V was clipped by 6 bases and J by 2 bases, with 10 bases between them. Per germline, CDR1 SNHLY and CDR2 FYNNEI. The CDR3 loop spans 14 amino acids. CDR3 region: CASREQATNEKLFF. CDR3 nucleotides: TGTGCCAGCAGGGAACAGGCGACTAATGAAAAACTGTTTTTT.